The clone carrying this T cell receptor (beta chain) was counted a few times. Produced via immunoSEQ multiplex PCR; TCRdb's table is partial and in-frame only. The sample contains some 120,000 clones, around 77% of which appear only once. This CDR3 region has 15 residues. Germline V gene sequence: CDR1 KGHSH, CDR2 LQKENI. V trimming: 6 bases; J trimming: 4 bases; junction bases outside the gene matches: 8. This entry comes from a study of blood T cell repertoires in COVID-19. V gene TRBV18 combines with J gene TRBJ2-2; 7 nucleotides align to TRBD1. Source material: peripheral blood. This TCR came from a human donor in a cohort sampled during active COVID-19. For the CDR3, the DNA is TGTGCCAGCTCGACAGGGAAGAGGTCCACCGGGGAGCTGTTTTTT. This gives the protein CASSTGKRSTGELFF.